This TCR beta chain originates from a study of T cell clonotyping in hematopoietic cell transplantation (dated by TCRdb to the early 2020s). Looking at the study overall: Recipient samples taken before transplant were obtained following cytoreduction. A total of 130 or so blood samples were collected in the study from 35 to 45 consecutive transplant recipients and their related donors. Patient recruitment ran from late 2015 to January 2017, and follow-up continued until late 2020 or death.

The sample's time point label is to be understood as: recipient sample about 28 days before transplant, after cytoreduction. Blood from recipients was drawn roughly 28 days before transplant, then again at days 30, 100 and 180 after transplant. Using Nuclei Lysis Solution, genomic DNA was extracted from unfractionated peripheral blood mononuclear cells that were either fresh or cryopreserved. The immunoSEQ assay, a bias-controlled multiplex PCR using V- and J-specific primers, was used to amplify TCR beta CDR3 regions from genomic DNA. A second PCR step added a proprietary barcode and Illumina adapter sequences to the CDR3 amplicons. An Illumina MiSeq instrument was used for sequencing of the CDR3 libraries. The authors processed their data as follows. Export and quality control were handled in immunoSEQ Analyzer 3.0, while downstream analyses relied on R Bioconductor and Immunarch. Only productive rearrangements within the normalized downsampled data set were used in the calculation of repertoire metrics. Clonotypes larger than 5 templates in the normalized cohort were defined as pathologically expanded. Repertoire diversity was measured with the Inverse Simpson Index. The non-normalized data set was used for CMV-specificity analyses so that all clonotypes could be captured. TCRdb holds this immuneACCESS table with in-frame rearrangements only. Some clones are missing; in checked studies, unresolved V genes explain under half, and the rest has no known cause. D and trimming were read from the DNA, whereas the V and J calls and clone size are those reported in that table. This sample has under 45,000 clones in its table, and around 95% of those were observed once. About 1.5% of the sample comes from the top ten.

As to this clone: Its cognate antigen has yet to be identified. The record has no base qualities; no much larger clone is one base away.

V lost 3 bases and J lost 1 base; the stretch between them is 9 bases long. CDR1 MNHEY and CDR2 SMNVEV were looked up in the germline V gene (reference sequence). The cysteine opens and the phenylalanine closes a CDR3 of 15 amino acids. CDR3 DNA is the only sequence kept; it has 45 bases, read in frame from the first base. Results the study describes overall, beyond this receptor: Only a small fraction of recipient repertoires overlapped donor repertoires, with over 95% appearing de novo at the given depth. Broader TCR repertoire diversity after transplant was predicted by Inverse Simpson Index values from donors and from recipients before transplant. After transplant, TCR diversity in recipients dropped, and pathologically expanded clonotypes climbed progressively between day 30 and day 180. The sample size was limited, and CD4 and CD8 repertoire contributions could not be separated because cells were not sorted.

The chain joins TRBV27 to TRBJ2-2, with no D gene named confidently. The clonotype comes from a man aged 35-49 years with chronic myeloid leukemia. Some clones in this sample may be carry-over from other donors' samples. The sequenced sample was peripheral blood mononuclear cells, obtained before stem cell transplant. The sequence in DNA is TGTGCCAGCAGTTTGGCGGTGGGGAACACCGGGGAGCTGTTTTTT. The encoded protein is CASSLAVGNTGELFF.